This T cell receptor (beta chain) was identified during a study of human T cells and chemical hapten exposure. At the level of the study: The use of 2% DPC on about 2 cm by about 2 cm of upper inner arm skin constituted sensitization.

Stated time point: pre-sensitization, week 0. Treatment denoted: therapeutic diphenylcyclopropenone sensitization with weekly scalp DPC. Germline CDR1 is SQVTM and CDR2 is ANQGSEA. The CDR3 is made up of 13 amino acids. The V end lost 1 base, the J end lost 7 bases, and 13 bases lay between the germline ends. This clonotype was recorded a few times. TCRdb re-called the RACE reads through MiXCR, storing one row per CDR3 protein. The sample has 250,000 or so distinct CDR3 sequences; around 7.7% are singletons. The starting material was whole blood, obtained in connection with sensitization to the hapten diphenylcyclopropenone (DPC). This clonotype originated in a young man with alopecia areata. Some clones in this sample may be carry-over from other donors' samples. The chain employs TRBV29-1 and TRBJ1-1, with D tentatively TRBD1 (6 bases). Here the CDR3 DNA reads TGCAGCGTTGAAGGGGCAGGGGCGGTTGAAGCTTTCTTT. Its translation is CSVEGAGAVEAFF.